This entry lists 22 T cell receptor beta chains sequenced from one sample in a study of vaccination and CD4 T cells after COVID-19. No antigen has been assigned to these receptors. Sequenced with the Oncomine TCR Beta short-read assay was DNA taken from cultured CD4+ T cells. TCRdb reanalysed the PCR reads using MiXCR and keeps one entry per CDR3 protein. The repertoire includes roughly 5,000 distinct CDR3 sequences, over 25% of them detected once, and about a third sits in the top ten. Documented treatment: approximately 9-day PBMC culture with coronavirus spike peptide pools or control peptides (ViraFEST assay). The sequenced sample was CD4+ T cells from blood, cultured in vitro. These receptor sequences come from a human donor who had recovered from COVID-19.

J is TRBJ2-3 and V is TRBV30; D is perhaps TRBD2 (5 bases). The CDR3 runs to 15 residues. Germline assignment: CDR1 GTSNPN and CDR2 SVGIG (reference sequence). Trimming cost V 5 bases and J 4 bases, with 19 bases left between them. The CDR3 spells CAWGRLTPNADTQYF. The CDR3 DNA reads TGTGCCTGGGGGAGACTGACGCCGAACGCAGATACGCAGTATTTT.

The chain uses TRBV6-1 and TRBJ2-1; D is possibly TRBD2 (5 bases). Looked up from germline, CDR1 is MNHNS and CDR2 is SASEGT. The CDR3 has 12 amino acids. Trimming pared 5 bases from V and 6 bases from J, leaving 8 bases between. The CDR3 here is CASSKGANEQFF. CDR3 sequence (DNA): TGTGCCAGCAGTAAGGGAGCCAATGAGCAGTTCTTC.

The chain combines TRBV7-8 with TRBJ2-7, with 11 bases fitting TRBD1. CDR3 length: 15 amino acids. CDR1 and CDR2 (germline): SGHVS, FQNEAQ. V lost 4 bases and J lost 3; bases outside the gene matches: 5. Here the CDR3 reads CASSSRTGGGYEQYF. The DNA of the CDR3 is TGTGCCAGCAGCTCCCGGACAGGGGGCGGCTACGAGCAGTACTTC.

This clonotype is medium-sized within its sample. The chain employs TRBV5-1 and TRBJ2-1, with 7 bases identical to TRBD2. Germline CDR1 reads SGHRS; CDR2 reads YFSETQ. Trimming at V came to 2 bases and at J to 4 bases, leaving 3 bases not matched to a gene. CDR3 size: 14 residues. This CDR3 is CASSFQGGYNEQFF. DNA of the CDR3: TGCGCCAGCAGCTTCCAGGGAGGGTACAATGAGCAGTTCTTC. Complete variable domain (other parts from reference TRBV5-1 and TRBJ2-1): KAGVTQTPRYLIKTRGQQVTLSCSPISGHRSVSWYQQTPGQGLQFLFEYFSETQRNKGNFPGRFSGRQFSNSRSEMNVSTLELGDSALYLCASSFQGGYNEQFFGPGTRLTVL.

Only a few counts were recorded for this clonotype. This chain uses TRBV7-2 with TRBJ2-1; D is uncertain. CDR3 length: 18 amino acids. Germline lookup yields CDR1 SGHTA and CDR2 FQGNSA. V was clipped by 1 base and J by 1 base, with 17 bases between them. CDR3 nucleotides: TGTGCCAGCAGCTTAGGCGATGGGGTTACCCAATCCTACAATGAGCAGTTCTTC. Encoded protein: CASSLGDGVTQSYNEQFF. The full variable domain, its missing parts supplied by reference TRBV7-2 and TRBJ2-1, is GAGVSQSPSNKVTEKGKDVELRCDPISGHTALYWYRQSLGQGLEFLIYFQGNSAPDKSGLPSDRFSAERTGGSVSTLTIQRTQQEDSAVYLCASSLGDGVTQSYNEQFFGPGTRLTVL.

V usage is TRBV2 and J usage is TRBJ1-2; D is undetermined. The ends were cut back, 4 bases at V and 3 bases at J, with 9 bases in the middle. Per germline, CDR1 SNHLY and CDR2 FYNNEI. This CDR3 region has 13 residues. Here the CDR3 reads CASSAAGDYGYTF. The CDR3 nucleotides read TGTGCCAGCAGTGCGGCCGGAGACTATGGCTACACCTTC. The full variable domain, in which reference TRBV2 and TRBJ1-2 provide the parts outside the CDR3, is EPEVTQTPSHQVTQMGQEVILRCVPISNHLYFYWYRQILGQKVEFLVSFYNNEISEKSEIFDDQFSVERPDGSNFTLKIRSTKLEDSAMYFCASSAAGDYGYTFGSGTRLTVV.

The chain has TRBV20-1 and TRBJ2-5, with D perhaps TRBD2 (6 bases). V lost 7 bases and J lost 1, with 16 bases in between. This CDR3 contains 14 residues. Germline V gene lookup returns CDR1 DFQATT and CDR2 SNEGSKA (reference sequence). The CDR3 loop reads CSVARGVTQETQYF. The CDR3 bases are TGCAGTGTGGCTCGCGGGGTGACCCAAGAGACCCAGTACTTC.

This clonotype appeared a few times. The J gene is TRBJ2-7, the V gene TRBV15, with D hard to call. The germline V and J ends were trimmed by 4 bases and 3 bases, with 19 bases remaining between them. The CDR3 loop spans 16 amino acids. Germline V gene sequence: CDR1 LNHNV, CDR2 YYDKDF (reference sequence). DNA for the CDR3: TGTGCCACCAGCACTGTTACGGAGACCCTTTACTACGAGCAGTACTTC. It yields the protein CATSTVTETLYYEQYF.

V gene TRBV5-4 combines with J gene TRBJ2-7, with a possible D match to TRBD1 (6 bases). The V end lost 10 bases, the J end lost 6 bases, and 20 bases lay between the germline ends. From germline, CDR1 is SGHNT and CDR2 YYREEE (reference sequence). The CDR3 has 13 residues. For the CDR3, the DNA is TGTGCCTTCAGCTTTTCAGGGGCAGTCGAGCAGTACTTC. Translation gives CAFSFSGAVEQYF.

This clonotype is judged medium-sized. The chain employs TRBV11-3 and TRBJ2-4; D may be TRBD2 (6 bases). V was pared by 1 base and J by 0 bases, with 16 bases between. This CDR3 has 18 residues. The germline V gene encodes CDR1 SGHNT and CDR2 YENEEA. CDR3 coding DNA: TGTGCCAGCAGCTTAGTCACGGTAGAGGGACTAGCCAAAAACATTCAGTACTTC. Amino acids: CASSLVTVEGLAKNIQYF.

This clonotype was found a few times. This rearrangement joins TRBV10-3 to TRBJ2-6, with unresolved D. This CDR3 contains 15 residues. V lost 10 bases and J lost 0, with 13 bases in between. The germline gives CDR1 ENHRY, CDR2 SYGVKD. As DNA, the CDR3 is TGTGCCAGCAGGAAGACTCCCTCTGGGGCCAACGTCCTGACTTTC. Translated, it gives CASRKTPSGANVLTF.

This clonotype has just a few counts. The chain carries TRBV7-3 and TRBJ2-7; maybe TRBD2 (6 bases). The CDR3 has 14 amino acids. V gave up 5 bases and J gave up 3 bases, with 14 bases separating them. Germline values: CDR1 SGHTA, CDR2 FQGTGA. CDR3 residues: CASSPGRGNYEQYF. The CDR3 nucleotides are TGTGCCAGCAGCCCAGGGCGCGGGAACTACGAGCAGTACTTC.

This clonotype has a handful of counts. The chain has TRBV28 and TRBJ1-2; 9 bases agree with TRBD1. The germline gives CDR1 MDHEN, CDR2 SYDVKM. There are 14 residues in the CDR3. V lost 2 bases to trimming and J lost 4 bases; unmatched junction nucleotides: 2. The CDR3 reads CASSLLGQGYGYTF. The CDR3 DNA is TGTGCCAGCAGTTTACTGGGACAGGGCTATGGCTACACCTTC.

This clonotype was observed a handful of times. The rearrangement joins TRBV18 to TRBJ2-2, with 7 bases identical to TRBD2. V shed 6 bases and J 6 bases; nucleotides not matched to a gene: 10. Germline V gives CDR1 KGHSH, CDR2 LQKENI. This CDR3 has 15 residues. The CDR3 bases are TGTGCCAGCTCCCTCCAGCGGGATTTTCCCGGGGAGCTGTTTTTT. The encoded protein is CASSLQRDFPGELFF. Full variable domain (outside the CDR3, taken from reference TRBV18 and TRBJ2-2): NAGVMQNPRHLVRRRGQEARLRCSPMKGHSHVYWYRQLPEEGLKFMVYLQKENIIDESGMPKERFSAEFPKEGPSILRIQQVVRGDSAAYFCASSLQRDFPGELFFGEGSRLTVL.

This clonotype was counted a few times. The chain recombines TRBV19 with TRBJ2-7, with D possibly being TRBD2 (5 bases). Per germline, CDR1 LNHDA and CDR2 SQIVND (reference sequence). The CDR3 runs 15 residues. V was cut by 2 bases and J by 7 bases, with 18 bases left in between. CDR3 residues: CASSISGEGSREQYF. In DNA, the CDR3 is TGTGCCAGTAGTATATCCGGGGAAGGGTCAAGGGAGCAGTACTTC.

This clonotype has only a few counts. The chain carries TRBV28 and TRBJ1-2; 7 nucleotides align to TRBD1. Trimming removed 7 bases from V and 4 bases from J; junction bases left unmatched: 9. CDR3 length: 14 residues. Germline CDR1 reads MDHEN; CDR2 reads SYDVKM. For the CDR3, the DNA is TGTGCCAGCAATAGACCGGGACAGCTCTATGGCTACACCTTC. Protein sequence: CASNRPGQLYGYTF.

The chain combines TRBV20-1 with TRBJ2-3, with 11 bases identical to TRBD2. V trimming: 5 bases; J trimming: 6 bases; junction bases outside the gene matches: 4. This CDR3 is built from 13 residues. In germline, CDR1 is DFQATT, CDR2 SNEGSKA (reference sequence). This CDR3 is CSAASGGWDTQYF. The CDR3, as DNA: TGCAGTGCTGCTAGCGGGGGGTGGGATACGCAGTATTTT.

This clonotype was picked up a small number of times. The chain couples TRBV7-2 to TRBJ1-1; unclear D gene. Trimming pared 3 bases from V and 6 bases from J, leaving 11 bases between. CDR3 length: 13 residues. CDR1 is SGHTA, CDR2 FQGNSA, per germline. CDR3 protein: CASSFASRAEAFF. The CDR3 DNA reads as TGTGCCAGCAGCTTCGCGTCCCGGGCTGAAGCTTTCTTT.

This chain uses TRBV7-6 with TRBJ1-3; D possibly corresponds to TRBD1 (6 bases). There are 16 residues in the CDR3. The V gene's germline CDR1 is SGHVS and CDR2 FNYEAQ. With 2 bases removed from V and 4 bases from J, the gap between germline ends came to 15 bases. The chain's CDR3 is CASSLRYRDPGNTIYF. DNA of the CDR3: TGTGCCAGCAGCTTACGATACAGGGATCCCGGAAACACCATATATTTT.

The chain combines TRBV7-2 with TRBJ2-7; 9 nucleotides match TRBD1. With V trimmed by 4 bases and J by 2 bases, 3 bases remained unmatched. The CDR3 consists of 14 residues. Germline lookup yields CDR1 SGHTA and CDR2 FQGNSA. The CDR3 sequence is CASSSGQGPYEQYF. CDR3 bases: TGTGCCAGCAGCTCGGGACAGGGCCCCTACGAGCAGTACTTC.

The rearrangement joins TRBV15 to TRBJ1-2, with TRBD1 matching 8 bases. V lost 0 bases to trimming and J lost 0 bases; unmatched junction nucleotides: 6. Germline V gene sequence: CDR1 LNHNV, CDR2 YYDKDF (reference sequence). CDR3 size: 17 residues. CDR3 sequence reads: CATSRDRDRTTNYGYTF. The CDR3 nucleotides are TGTGCCACCAGCAGAGATCGGGACAGGACAACTAACTATGGCTACACCTTC.

This clonotype has only a few counts. The gene calls are TRBV6-1 and TRBJ1-6; no reliable D call. The germline V and J ends were trimmed by 4 bases and 4 bases, with 11 bases remaining between them. The CDR3 has 15 residues. Germline V lookup: CDR1 MNHNS, CDR2 SASEGT. CDR3 residues: CASSVRVSYNSPLHF. The CDR3 nucleotides are TGTGCCAGCAGTGTGAGGGTTTCATATAATTCACCCCTCCACTTT.